Shown below are 22 T cell receptor beta chains from a single sample sequenced in a study of post-analysis software for immune sequencing data. Every TCR beta cDNA library bore unique molecular identifiers. TCRdb reprocessed the PCR reads via MiXCR and lists one record per CDR3 protein. The repertoire consists of about 560,000 distinct CDR3 sequences, with roughly 40% occurring once and the leading ten covering under 2%. Study-wide findings and caveats: Relative to controls, patients had several TRBV segments at higher frequency, with TRBV5-6, TRBV5-1 and TRBV20-1 among these.

These receptors have no identified antigens. Input material: blood. Receptors were obtained from a girl aged 10 to 17 with multiple sclerosis.

The J gene is TRBJ2-7, the V gene TRBV4-2; 7 nucleotides agree with TRBD2. The tail of the sequence fits TRBJ2-5 better, so the J call may be wrong. From germline, CDR1 is LGHNA and CDR2 YNFKEQ. The CDR3 runs 13 residues. The CDR3: CASSPGLDETQYF. CDR3 coding DNA: TGTGCCAGCAGCCCCGGACTAGACGAGACCCAGTACTTC.

The V call is TRBV9, the J call TRBJ2-6; 11 positions match TRBD1. CDR3 length: 17 amino acids. After removal of 5 bases from V and 2 bases from J, the junction contained 6 bases not matched to a gene. Germline V gene lookup returns CDR1 SGDLS and CDR2 YYNGEE. The CDR3 DNA reads TGTGCCAGCAGTTTTAGGACAGGGGGCGCTGGGGCCAACGTCCTGACTTTC. Translated: CASSFRTGGAGANVLTF.

In the case of this clonotype: At one end the junction does not follow the germline gene, possibly because of a read error. This chain connects TRBV29-1 to TRBJ2-1; 7 bases are a match to TRBD2. Germline V CDR1 and CDR2: SQVTM, ANQGSEA. CDR3 length: 12 amino acids. The CDR3 protein is CSVLRDYSEQFF. The DNA of the CDR3 is TGCAGCGTGCTCCGGGACTACAGTGAGCAGTTCTTC.

On this clonotype: The junction shows a germline mismatch at one end, possibly a read error. The CDR3 region has the DNA TGTGCCTGGAGTGTAACAGGGGGCCCCTACGTGCAGTACTTC. Translated, it gives CAWSVTGGPYVQYF. V is TRBV30 and J is TRBJ2-7, with 9 nucleotides matching TRBD1. The germline gives CDR1 GTSNPN, CDR2 SVGIG (reference sequence). The CDR3 is 14 residues long.

Here the CDR3 reads CASKVWSSRSHEQFF. The CDR3 DNA reads TGTGCCAGCAAAGTTTGGTCGTCCAGGTCCCATGAGCAGTTCTTC. The J gene is TRBJ2-1, the V gene TRBV28; D is undetermined. The V and J ends lost 7 bases and 8 bases respectively, with 21 bases between them. CDR1 MDHEN and CDR2 SYDVKM come from the germline V gene. The length of the CDR3 is 15 residues.

The chain links TRBV18 to TRBJ1-5; the D is unclear. V dropped 6 bases and J dropped 3 bases, with 9 bases sitting between them. Per the germline V gene, CDR1 is KGHSH and CDR2 is LQKENI. The CDR3 spans 13 residues. The CDR3 protein is CASSPGNNQPQHF. CDR3 coding DNA: TGTGCCAGCTCCCCCGGGAACAATCAGCCCCAGCATTTT. The full variable domain, with the rest looked up from reference TRBV18 and TRBJ1-5, is NAGVMQNPRHLVRRRGQEARLRCSPMKGHSHVYWYRQLPEEGLKFMVYLQKENIIDESGMPKERFSAEFPKEGPSILRIQQVVRGDSAAYFCASSPGNNQPQHFGDGTRLSIL.

The chain recombines TRBV6-6 with TRBJ2-5, with TRBD2 matching 7 bases. CDR1 is MNHNY, CDR2 SVGAGI, per germline (reference sequence). The CDR3 is made up of 14 amino acids. The junction had 5 bases not matched to a gene; V was cut back by 5 bases and J by 2 bases. The CDR3 loop reads CASSATSRQETQYF. The DNA for the CDR3 is TGTGCCAGCAGTGCGACTAGCCGGCAAGAGACCCAGTACTTC.

Of note for this clonotype: One end of the junction fails to match germline, which may point to a read error. The chain joins TRBV5-1 to TRBJ1-1, with D tentatively TRBD1 (5 bases). The CDR3 has 13 amino acids. In germline, CDR1 is SGHRS, CDR2 YFSETQ. CDR3 amino acids: CASSLDKDTGAFF. CDR3 bases: TGCGCCAGCAGCTTAGACAAGGACACTGGAGCTTTCTTT.

This clonotype was seen only a few times. The chain joins TRBV29-1 to TRBJ2-7, with 7 bases fitting TRBD1. From germline, CDR1 is SQVTM and CDR2 ANQGSEA. The CDR3 is 16 residues long. V dropped 3 bases and J dropped 4; count of bases not matched to a gene: 15. The CDR3 DNA reads TGCAGCGTTGACATGCAATCTAGGACAGGTTCGTACGAGCAGTACTTC. Translated: CSVDMQSRTGSYEQYF.

The V and J genes are TRBV28 and TRBJ2-3; 8 nucleotides match TRBD1. The CDR3 loop spans 14 amino acids. V lost 11 bases, J lost 3 bases, and 10 bases stayed unmatched. Germline CDR1 is MDHEN and CDR2 is SYDVKM. CDR3 sequence: CAVNRGSRTDTQYF. CDR3 nucleotide sequence: TGTGCCGTGAACAGGGGGAGTCGAACAGATACGCAGTATTTT.

This clonotype was observed a few times. V usage is TRBV12-3 or TRBV12-4 and J usage is TRBJ2-1; TRBD1 agrees at 11 bases. The V and J ends lost 4 bases and 10 bases, in that order; junction bases with no gene match: 6. The CDR3 loop spans 14 amino acids. The CDR3 region is CASSSGQGADEQFF. The CDR3 DNA reads as TGTGCCAGCAGTTCAGGACAGGGGGCGGACGAGCAGTTCTTC.

This clonotype was seen a few times. This may be a read error: a much more frequent sequence differs by one nucleotide. The V call is TRBV20-1, the J call TRBJ2-4; the match to TRBD2 covers 7 bases. CDR3 length equals 14 residues. V lost 3 bases to trimming and J lost 8 bases; unmatched junction nucleotides: 10. CDR1 is DFQATT and CDR2 is SNEGSKA in the germline V gene (reference sequence). The CDR3 spells CSASGGSEWDIQYF. The CDR3 region has the DNA TGCAGTGCTAGCGGGGGGTCCGAATGGGACATTCAGTACTTC.

The sample holds a few counts of this clonotype. The rearrangement links TRBV20-1 to TRBJ2-7; D not resolved. The CDR3 spans 13 residues. Trimming shortened V by 0 bases and J by 6 bases, and 12 bases separated the two germline ends. CDR1 DFQATT and CDR2 SNEGSKA come from the germline V gene (reference sequence). CDR3 region: CSAREDSIGEQYF. DNA of the CDR3: TGCAGTGCTAGAGAGGATAGCATCGGCGAGCAGTACTTC.

This chain links TRBV5-5 with TRBJ2-1; D may be TRBD1 (5 bases). The V end lost 1 base, the J end lost 2 bases, and 13 bases lay between the germline ends. CDR3 length: 16 amino acids. Germline V gene sequence: CDR1 SGHKS, CDR2 YYEKEE (reference sequence). The CDR3 loop reads CASSLSPTDTYNEQFF. For the CDR3, the DNA is TGTGCCAGCAGCTTGTCACCGACAGACACCTACAATGAGCAGTTCTTC.

The chain employs TRBV11-2 and TRBJ1-5; TRBD1 matches 9 bases. The germline gives CDR1 SGHAT, CDR2 FQNNGV. V lost 5 bases to trimming and J lost 5 bases; unmatched junction nucleotides: 10. The CDR3 is 16 amino acids. In DNA form, the CDR3 reads TGTGCCAGCAGCCACCCCGGGACAGGGAAGCATCAGCCCCAGCATTTT. It translates to CASSHPGTGKHQPQHF.

In this sample, this clonotype turned up a few times. This chain uses TRBV27 with TRBJ2-1; D is perhaps TRBD1 or TRBD2 (6 bases each). Between the trimmed V and J ends, which lost 5 bases and 6 bases, there was a span of 14 bases. Germline CDR1 MNHEY, CDR2 SMNVEV (reference sequence). The CDR3 covers 14 residues. The CDR3 nucleotides are TGTGCCAGCAGTGAATCGGGGGCTGGCAATGAGCAGTTCTTC. It translates to CASSESGAGNEQFF.

CDR3 protein: CASSLDRDHEQYF. CDR3 sequence (DNA): TGTGCCAGCAGTCTGGACAGGGACCACGAGCAGTACTTC. The chain is built from TRBV28 and TRBJ2-7; 8 bases map to TRBD1. In germline, CDR1 is MDHEN, CDR2 SYDVKM. J was trimmed by 5 bases and V by 5 bases; bases with no gene match: 5. The CDR3 covers 13 residues.

This chain connects TRBV7-9 to TRBJ2-6, with TRBD1 as a possible D gene (5 bases). Germline lookup yields CDR1 SEHNR and CDR2 FQNEAQ (reference sequence). The V and J ends lost 5 bases and 0 bases respectively, with 11 bases between them. The CDR3 runs to 16 residues. CDR3 in DNA: TGTGCCAGCAGCCCCCAGGGATCCTCTGGGGCCAACGTCCTGACTTTC. It translates to CASSPQGSSGANVLTF.

This clonotype was observed a handful of times. The V and J genes are TRBV12-3 or TRBV12-4 and TRBJ2-5; D unresolved. V dropped 6 bases and J dropped 6 bases, with 11 bases sitting between them. The CDR3 has 12 amino acids. The CDR3: CASRPDRKTQYF. The CDR3 nucleotides are TGTGCCAGCAGACCGGACCGAAAGACCCAGTACTTC.

This clonotype was seen a few times. The chain links TRBV3-1 to TRBJ2-3; TRBD2 aligns across 11 bases. Germline V CDR1 and CDR2: LGHDT, YNNKEL (reference sequence). V was clipped by 4 bases and J by 0 bases; unmatched bases: 3. This CDR3 has 16 residues. The DNA for the CDR3 is TGTGCCAGCAGCCCATGGACTAGCGGGAGCACAGATACGCAGTATTTT. It specifies CASSPWTSGSTDTQYF.

V is TRBV6-6 and J is TRBJ2-3; 7 bases agree with TRBD2. The germline gives CDR1 MNHNY, CDR2 SVGAGI (reference sequence). CDR3 length: 14 residues. The V and J ends lost 4 bases and 5 bases, in that order; junction bases with no gene match: 6. The CDR3, as DNA: TGTGCCAGCAGTTTGGCTAGCGGCCTAGATACGCAGTATTTT. Translating it yields CASSLASGLDTQYF.

The chain carries TRBV5-6 and TRBJ2-5, with D tentatively TRBD1 (5 bases). The J call may be incorrect, as the DNA end agrees better with TRBJ2-7. There are 14 residues in the CDR3. The germline CDR1 and CDR2 sequences are SGHDT and YYEEEE. The CDR3 DNA reads as TGTGCCAGCAGCTTGGTGGGCAGGGCCGGCGAGCAGTACTTC. Its translation is CASSLVGRAGEQYF.